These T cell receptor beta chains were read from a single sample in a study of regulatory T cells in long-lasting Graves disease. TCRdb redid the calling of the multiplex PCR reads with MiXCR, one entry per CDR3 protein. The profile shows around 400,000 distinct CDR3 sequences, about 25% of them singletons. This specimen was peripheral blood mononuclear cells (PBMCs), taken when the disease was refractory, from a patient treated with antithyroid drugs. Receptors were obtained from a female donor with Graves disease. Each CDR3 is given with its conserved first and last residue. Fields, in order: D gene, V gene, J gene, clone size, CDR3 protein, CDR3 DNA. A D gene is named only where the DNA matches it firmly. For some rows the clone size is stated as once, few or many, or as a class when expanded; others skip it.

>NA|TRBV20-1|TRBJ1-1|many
CSASGMKGGRNTEAFF
TGCAGTGCTAGCGGGATGAAGGGGGGAAGGAACACTGAAGCTTTCTTT
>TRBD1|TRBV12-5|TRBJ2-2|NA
CASGPGQGYTGELFF
TGTGCTAGTGGTCCGGGACAGGGATACACCGGGGAGCTGTTTTTT
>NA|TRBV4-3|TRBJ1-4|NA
CASSPSGIGVREKLFF
TGCGCCAGCAGCCCCAGTGGTATTGGGGTCCGAGAAAAACTGTTTTTT
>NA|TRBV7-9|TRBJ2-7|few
CASSLDDLLTYEQYF
TGTGCCAGCAGCTTAGATGACCTGCTTACCTACGAGCAGTACTTC
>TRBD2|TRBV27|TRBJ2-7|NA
CASSRGTSGTFYEQYF
TGTGCCAGCAGCCGTGGGACTAGCGGGACGTTCTACGAGCAGTACTTC
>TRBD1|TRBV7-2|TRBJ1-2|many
CASSHGTGFGYTF
TGTGCCAGCAGCCATGGGACAGGGTTCGGCTACACCTTC
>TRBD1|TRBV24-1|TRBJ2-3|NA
CATSESRTGGVTDTQYF
TGTGCCACCAGTGAAAGTCGGACAGGTGGTGTTACAGATACGCAGTATTTT
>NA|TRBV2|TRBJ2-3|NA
CASILGSSTDTQYF
TGTGCCAGCATTCTCGGGAGTAGCACAGATACGCAGTATTTT
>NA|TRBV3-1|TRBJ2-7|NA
CASSQDTAGGAYEQYF
TGTGCCAGCAGCCAAGATACGGCGGGCGGAGCCTACGAGCAGTACTTC
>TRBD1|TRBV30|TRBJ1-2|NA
CAWSATRTGKSGYTF
TGTGCCTGGAGTGCCACTCGGACAGGGAAGAGTGGCTACACCTTC
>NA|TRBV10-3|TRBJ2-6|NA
CAISDRGGSNVLTF
TGTGCCATCAGTGATAGGGGGGGATCCAACGTCCTGACTTTC
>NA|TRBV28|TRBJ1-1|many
CATSSPQVMNTEAFF
TGTGCCACCTCCTCCCCCCAGGTCATGAACACTGAAGCTTTCTTT
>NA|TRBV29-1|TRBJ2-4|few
CSVETLAKNIQYF
TGCAGCGTTGAAACCCTAGCCAAAAACATTCAGTACTTC
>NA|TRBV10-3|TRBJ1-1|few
CATLSLNTEAFF
TGTGCCACCCTCAGCCTCAACACTGAAGCTTTCTTT
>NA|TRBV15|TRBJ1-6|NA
CATSGRESSYNSPLHF
TGTGCCACCAGCGGACGAGAGAGCTCCTATAATTCACCCCTCCACTTT
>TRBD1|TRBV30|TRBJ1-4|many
CAWSPKDRGGEKLFF
TGTGCCTGGAGCCCTAAGGACAGGGGAGGCGAAAAACTGTTTTTT
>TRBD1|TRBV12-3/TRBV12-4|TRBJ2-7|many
CASSPLRGHEQYF
TGTGCCAGCAGTCCCCTCAGGGGGCACGAGCAGTACTTC
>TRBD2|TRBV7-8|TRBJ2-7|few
CASSVREGSYEQYF
TGTGCCAGCAGCGTGCGGGAGGGTTCCTACGAGCAGTACTTC
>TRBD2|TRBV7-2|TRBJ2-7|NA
CASGASGNGGEQYF
TGTGCCAGCGGCGCGAGCGGGAATGGCGGCGAGCAGTACTTC
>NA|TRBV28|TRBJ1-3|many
CASSLDPSSGNTIYF
TGTGCCAGCAGTTTAGATCCCAGCTCTGGAAACACCATATATTTT
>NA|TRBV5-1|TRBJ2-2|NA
CASSYGAGVTGELFF
TGCGCCAGCAGCTACGGGGCAGGGGTCACCGGGGAGCTGTTTTTT
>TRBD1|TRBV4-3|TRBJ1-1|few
CASSQEDRAGTEAFF
TGCGCCAGCAGCCAAGAGGACAGGGCGGGAACTGAAGCTTTCTTT